One T cell receptor (beta chain) is described in this entry. Its specificity is unknown. These data originate in a study of T cell responses to AZD1222 COVID-19 vaccine. General study findings and limits: Close to half of spike-specific TCRs reportedly recognize unmutated variant regions. Most donors were white British and more were female, and clonal diversity was possibly underestimated. CD4 TCRs covered the whole spike, strongest at regions 160-218 and 743-854.

Profiled with immunoSEQ multiplex PCR; TCRdb holds only in-frame clones, not every one. The sample shows around 99,000 clones, approximately 87% of them seen only once. Germline V gene sequence: CDR1 SGHRS, CDR2 YFSETQ. Trimming cost V 4 bases and J 6 bases, with 16 bases left between them. The CDR3 runs 14 residues. Source: peripheral blood, taken 28 days after the second AZD1222 dose. The origin of this receptor is an adult who received the AZD1222 COVID-19 vaccine. The rearrangement joins TRBV5-1 to TRBJ1-1, with a tentative D call TRBD1 (5 bases). The CDR3 DNA sequence: TGCGCCAGCAGCACCGGGACGGACCTTTCTGAAGCTTTCTTT. Translating it yields CASSTGTDLSEAFF.